The clone carrying this T cell receptor beta chain has more than one count but fewer than ten. TCR beta chains were sequenced at survey level with immunoSEQ. Clones were read by immunoSEQ multiplex PCR, and TCRdb kept only the in-frame ones, dropping some. The sample lists some 48,000 clones, over 85% seen once, with approximately 12% in the top ten. This CDR3 contains 14 residues. The V gene lost 6 bases and the J gene lost 2 bases, with 14 bases spanning the gap. Germline V CDR1 and CDR2: SQVTM, ANQGSEA. The gene calls are TRBV29-1 and TRBJ2-1; no clear D. Sample: PBMCs. This clonotype originated in a man in his forties or fifties with rheumatoid arthritis. The CDR3 DNA reads as TGCAGCGTCCTTCAAGCTCGCCCCTACAATGAGCAGTTCTTC. It encodes CSVLQARPYNEQFF.